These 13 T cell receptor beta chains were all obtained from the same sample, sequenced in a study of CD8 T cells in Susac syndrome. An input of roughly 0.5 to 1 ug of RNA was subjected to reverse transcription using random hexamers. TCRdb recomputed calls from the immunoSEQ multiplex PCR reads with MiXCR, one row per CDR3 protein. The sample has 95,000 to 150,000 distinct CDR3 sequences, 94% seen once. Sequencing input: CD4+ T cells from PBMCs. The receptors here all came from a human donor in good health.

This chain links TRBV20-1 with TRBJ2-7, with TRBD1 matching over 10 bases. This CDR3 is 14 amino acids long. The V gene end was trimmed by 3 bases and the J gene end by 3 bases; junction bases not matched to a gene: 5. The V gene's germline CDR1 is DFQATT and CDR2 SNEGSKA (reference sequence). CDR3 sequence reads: CSASSGTGVYEQYF. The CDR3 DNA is TGCAGTGCTAGCTCCGGGACAGGGGTCTACGAGCAGTACTTC.

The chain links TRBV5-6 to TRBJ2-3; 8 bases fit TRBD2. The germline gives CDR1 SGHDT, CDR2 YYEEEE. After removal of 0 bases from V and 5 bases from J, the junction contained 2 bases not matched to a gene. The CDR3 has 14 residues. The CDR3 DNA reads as TGTGCCAGCAGCTTGGCCGGGACTAGAGATACGCAGTATTTT. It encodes CASSLAGTRDTQYF.

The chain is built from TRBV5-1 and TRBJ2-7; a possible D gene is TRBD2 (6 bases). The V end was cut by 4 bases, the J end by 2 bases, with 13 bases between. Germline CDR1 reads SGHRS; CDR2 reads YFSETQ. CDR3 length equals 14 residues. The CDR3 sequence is CASSSSSATYEQYF. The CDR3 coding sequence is TGCGCCAGCAGCAGTTCTAGCGCTACCTACGAGCAGTACTTC.

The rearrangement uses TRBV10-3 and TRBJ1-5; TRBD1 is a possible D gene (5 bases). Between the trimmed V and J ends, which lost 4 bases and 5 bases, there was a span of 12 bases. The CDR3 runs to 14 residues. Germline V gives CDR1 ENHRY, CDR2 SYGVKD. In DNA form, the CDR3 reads TGTGCCATCAGTGGGGGCAGGGAGCATCAGCCCCAGCATTTT. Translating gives CAISGGREHQPQHF.

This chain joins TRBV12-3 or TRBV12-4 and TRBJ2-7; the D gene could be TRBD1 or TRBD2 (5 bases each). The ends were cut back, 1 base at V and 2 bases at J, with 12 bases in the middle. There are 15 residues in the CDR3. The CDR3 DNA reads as TGTGCCAGCAGTTTAGGGGGCGGGTTAACCTACGAGCAGTACTTC. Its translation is CASSLGGGLTYEQYF.

This CDR3 is CASSLSAWTVYNEQFF. The CDR3 DNA reads TGTGCCAGCAGTTTATCAGCCTGGACAGTTTACAATGAGCAGTTCTTC. The chain carries TRBV27 and TRBJ2-1; maybe TRBD1 (6 bases). Germline CDR1 and CDR2: MNHEY and SMNVEV (reference sequence). V was shortened by 0 bases and J by 4 bases, with 13 bases between the two germline ends. There are 16 residues in the CDR3.

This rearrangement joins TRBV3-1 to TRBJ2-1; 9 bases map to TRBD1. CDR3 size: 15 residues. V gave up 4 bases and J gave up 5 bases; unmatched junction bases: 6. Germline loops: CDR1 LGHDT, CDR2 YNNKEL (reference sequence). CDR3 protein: CASSRFGTGHNEQFF. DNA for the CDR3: TGTGCCAGCAGCCGTTTTGGGACAGGGCACAATGAGCAGTTCTTC.

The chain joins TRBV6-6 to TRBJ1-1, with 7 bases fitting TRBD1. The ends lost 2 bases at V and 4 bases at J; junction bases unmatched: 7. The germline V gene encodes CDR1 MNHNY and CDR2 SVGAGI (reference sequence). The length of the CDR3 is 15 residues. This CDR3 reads CASSYPGQPATEAFF. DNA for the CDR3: TGTGCCAGCAGTTACCCGGGACAGCCTGCCACTGAAGCTTTCTTT.

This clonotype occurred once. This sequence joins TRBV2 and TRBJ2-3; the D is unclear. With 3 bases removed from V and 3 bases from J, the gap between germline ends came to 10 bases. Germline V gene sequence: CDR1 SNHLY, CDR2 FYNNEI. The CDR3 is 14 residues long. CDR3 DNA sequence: TGTGCCAGCAGTGACTCCCTCGGGACAGATACGCAGTATTTT. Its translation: CASSDSLGTDTQYF. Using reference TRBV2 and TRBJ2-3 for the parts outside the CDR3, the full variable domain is EPEVTQTPSHQVTQMGQEVILRCVPISNHLYFYWYRQILGQKVEFLVSFYNNEISEKSEIFDDQFSVERPDGSNFTLKIRSTKLEDSAMYFCASSDSLGTDTQYFGPGTRLTVL.

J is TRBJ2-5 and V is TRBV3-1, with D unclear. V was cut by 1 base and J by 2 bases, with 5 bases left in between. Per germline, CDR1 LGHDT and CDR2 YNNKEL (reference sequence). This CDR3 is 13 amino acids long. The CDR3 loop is CASSQVRQETQYF. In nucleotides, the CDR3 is TGTGCCAGCAGCCAAGTTCGGCAAGAGACCCAGTACTTC.

CDR3 loop: CAWASPDGATYGYTF. The CDR3, as DNA: TGTGCCTGGGCGAGTCCAGATGGGGCGACCTATGGCTACACCTTC. V gene TRBV30 combines with J gene TRBJ1-2; a weak D match, TRBD1 (5 bases). The CDR3 covers 15 residues. CDR1 and CDR2 (germline): GTSNPN, SVGIG (reference sequence). The ends were cut back, 5 bases at V and 4 bases at J, with 20 bases in the middle.

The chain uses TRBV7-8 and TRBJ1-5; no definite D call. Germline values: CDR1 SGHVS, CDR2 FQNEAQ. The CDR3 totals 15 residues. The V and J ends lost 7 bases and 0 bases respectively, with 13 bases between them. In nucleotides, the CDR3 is TGTGCCAGCAATGAAAGGGCCGATAGCAATCAGCCCCAGCATTTT. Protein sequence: CASNERADSNQPQHF.

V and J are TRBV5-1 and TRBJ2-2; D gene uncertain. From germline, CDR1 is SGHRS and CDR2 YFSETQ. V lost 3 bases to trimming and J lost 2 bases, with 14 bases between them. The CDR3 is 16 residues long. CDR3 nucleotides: TGCGCCAGCAGCTCCCAGGCTCTGGGAAACACCGGGGAGCTGTTTTTT. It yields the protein CASSSQALGNTGELFF.